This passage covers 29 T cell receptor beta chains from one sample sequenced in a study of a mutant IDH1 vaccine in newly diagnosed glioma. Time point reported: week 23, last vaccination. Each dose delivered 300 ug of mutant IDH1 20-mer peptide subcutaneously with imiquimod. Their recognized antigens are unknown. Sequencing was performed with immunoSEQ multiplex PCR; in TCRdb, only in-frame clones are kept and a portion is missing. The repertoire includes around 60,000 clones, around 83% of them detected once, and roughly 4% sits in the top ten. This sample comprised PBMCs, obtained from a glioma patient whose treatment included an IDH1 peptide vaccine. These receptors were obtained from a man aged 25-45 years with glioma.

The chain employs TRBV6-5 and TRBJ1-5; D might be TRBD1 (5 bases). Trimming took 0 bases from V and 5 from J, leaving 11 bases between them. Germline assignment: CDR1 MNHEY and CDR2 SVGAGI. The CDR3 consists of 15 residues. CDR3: CASSYSTSGDQPQHF. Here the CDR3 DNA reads TGTGCCAGCAGTTACTCGACCTCGGGGGATCAGCCCCAGCATTTT.

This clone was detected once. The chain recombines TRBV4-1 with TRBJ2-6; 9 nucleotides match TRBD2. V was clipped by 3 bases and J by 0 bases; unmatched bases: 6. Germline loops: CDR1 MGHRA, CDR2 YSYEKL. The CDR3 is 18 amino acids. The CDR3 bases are TGCGCCAGCAGCCAGGGAGCGGGGGGCTACTCTGGGGCCAACGTCCTGACTTTC. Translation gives CASSQGAGGYSGANVLTF.

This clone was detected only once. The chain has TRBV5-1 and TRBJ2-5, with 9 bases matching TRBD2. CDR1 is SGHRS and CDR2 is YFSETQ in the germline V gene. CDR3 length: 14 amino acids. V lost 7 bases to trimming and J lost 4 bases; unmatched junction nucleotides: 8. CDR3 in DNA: TGCGCCAGCGCCGCTAGCGGGGAGGCAGAGACCCAGTACTTC. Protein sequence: CASAASGEAETQYF.

The chain's CDR3 is CASSLVGQISYEQYF. The CDR3 DNA follows: TGTGCCAGCTCATTAGTTGGACAGATCTCCTACGAGCAGTACTTC. V usage is TRBV18 and J usage is TRBJ2-7, with D possibly matching TRBD1 (6 bases). The CDR3 has 15 amino acids. V lost 5 bases to trimming and J lost 0 bases, with 14 bases between them. The germline CDR1 and CDR2 sequences are KGHSH and LQKENI.

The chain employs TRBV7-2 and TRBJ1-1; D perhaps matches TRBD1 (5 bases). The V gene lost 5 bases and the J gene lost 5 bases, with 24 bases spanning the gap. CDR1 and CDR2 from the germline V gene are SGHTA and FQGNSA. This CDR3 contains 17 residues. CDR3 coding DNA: TGTGCCAGCAGCCAAAATTTCCACTCGCAGGGAGGGACTGAAGCTTTCTTT. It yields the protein CASSQNFHSQGGTEAFF.

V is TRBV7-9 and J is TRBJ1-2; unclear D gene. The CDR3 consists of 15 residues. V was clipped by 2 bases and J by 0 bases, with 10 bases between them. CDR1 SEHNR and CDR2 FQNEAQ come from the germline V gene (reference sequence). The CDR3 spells CASSLTGGSNYGYTF. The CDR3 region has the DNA TGTGCCAGCAGCTTAACCGGCGGATCTAACTATGGCTACACCTTC.

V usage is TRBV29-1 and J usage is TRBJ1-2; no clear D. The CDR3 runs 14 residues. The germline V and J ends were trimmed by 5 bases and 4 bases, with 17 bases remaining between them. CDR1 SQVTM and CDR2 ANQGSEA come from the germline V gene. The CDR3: CSVLRPNPPYGYTF. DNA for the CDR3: TGCAGCGTTTTACGCCCGAATCCACCCTATGGCTACACCTTC.

In DNA, the CDR3 is TGTGCCAGCAGCGCGTGGGGAACAGGGCAATACGAGCAGTACTTC. Translated, it gives CASSAWGTGQYEQYF. J is TRBJ2-7 and V is TRBV5-8; D is perhaps TRBD1 (6 bases). Germline CDR1 SGHTS, CDR2 YDEGEE. V gave up 4 bases and J gave up 4 bases, with 18 bases separating them. The CDR3 extends over 15 amino acids.

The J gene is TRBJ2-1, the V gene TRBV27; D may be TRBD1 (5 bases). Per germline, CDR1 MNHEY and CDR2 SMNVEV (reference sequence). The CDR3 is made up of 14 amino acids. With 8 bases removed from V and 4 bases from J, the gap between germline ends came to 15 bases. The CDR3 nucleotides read TGTGCCAGCTCTTCGAAGGGGAATTACAATGAGCAGTTCTTC. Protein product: CASSSKGNYNEQFF.

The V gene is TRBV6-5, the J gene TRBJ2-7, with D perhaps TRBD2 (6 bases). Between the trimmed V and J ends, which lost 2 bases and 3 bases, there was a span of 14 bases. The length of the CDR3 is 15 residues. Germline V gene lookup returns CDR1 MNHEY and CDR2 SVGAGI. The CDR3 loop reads CASSYRPTGDYEQYF. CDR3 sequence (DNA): TGTGCCAGCAGTTACCGTCCGACGGGAGACTACGAGCAGTACTTC.

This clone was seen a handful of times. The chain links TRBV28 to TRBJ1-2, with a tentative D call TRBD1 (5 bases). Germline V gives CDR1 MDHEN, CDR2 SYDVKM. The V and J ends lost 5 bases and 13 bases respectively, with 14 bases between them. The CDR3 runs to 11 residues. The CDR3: CASSTTRRGTF. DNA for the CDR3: TGTGCCAGCAGTACCACAAGGAGGGGCACCTTC.

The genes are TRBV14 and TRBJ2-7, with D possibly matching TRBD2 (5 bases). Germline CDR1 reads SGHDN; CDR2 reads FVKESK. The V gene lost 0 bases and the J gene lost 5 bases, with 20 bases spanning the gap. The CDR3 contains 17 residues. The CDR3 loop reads CASSQDSLGFRRDEQYF. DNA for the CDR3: TGTGCCAGCAGCCAAGACAGCCTAGGTTTCAGGCGGGACGAGCAGTACTTC.

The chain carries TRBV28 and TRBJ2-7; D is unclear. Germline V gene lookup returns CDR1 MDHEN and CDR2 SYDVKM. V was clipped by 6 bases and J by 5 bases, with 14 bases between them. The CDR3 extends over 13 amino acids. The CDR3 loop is CASRGARPNEQYF. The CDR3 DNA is TGTGCCAGCAGGGGTGCCAGGCCAAACGAGCAGTACTTC.

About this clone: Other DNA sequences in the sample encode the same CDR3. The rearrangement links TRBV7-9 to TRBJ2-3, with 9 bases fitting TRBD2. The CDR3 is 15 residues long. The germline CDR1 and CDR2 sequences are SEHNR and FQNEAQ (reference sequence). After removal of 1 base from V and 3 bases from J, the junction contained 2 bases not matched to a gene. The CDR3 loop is CASSLGRGGTDTQYF. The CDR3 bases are TGTGCCAGCAGCTTAGGGCGGGGGGGGACAGATACGCAGTATTTT.

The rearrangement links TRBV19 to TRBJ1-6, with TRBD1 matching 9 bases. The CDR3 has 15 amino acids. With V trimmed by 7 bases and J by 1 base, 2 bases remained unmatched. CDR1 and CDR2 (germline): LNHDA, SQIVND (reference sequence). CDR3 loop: CASTGTGSYNSPLHF. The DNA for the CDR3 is TGTGCCAGTACCGGGACAGGGTCCTATAATTCACCCCTCCACTTT.

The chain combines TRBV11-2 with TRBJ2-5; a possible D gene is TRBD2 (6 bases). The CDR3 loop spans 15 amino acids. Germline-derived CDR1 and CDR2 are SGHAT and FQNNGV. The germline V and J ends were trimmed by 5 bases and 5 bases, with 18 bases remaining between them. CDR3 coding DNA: TGTGCCAGCAGCCATAAGGACCGGGGGAGGGAGACCCAGTACTTC. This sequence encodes CASSHKDRGRETQYF.

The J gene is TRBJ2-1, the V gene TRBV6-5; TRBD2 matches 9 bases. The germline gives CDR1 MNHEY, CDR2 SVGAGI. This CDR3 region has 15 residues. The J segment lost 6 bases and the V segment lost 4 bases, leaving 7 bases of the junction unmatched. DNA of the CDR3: TGTGCCAGCAGTTCTGAGCGGGGGGCATCCAATGAGCAGTTCTTC. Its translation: CASSSERGASNEQFF.

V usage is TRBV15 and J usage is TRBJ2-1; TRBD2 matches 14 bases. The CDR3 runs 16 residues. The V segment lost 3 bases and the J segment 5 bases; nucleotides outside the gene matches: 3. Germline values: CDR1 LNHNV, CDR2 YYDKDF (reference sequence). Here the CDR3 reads CATSRGTSGGHNEQFF. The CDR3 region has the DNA TGTGCCACCAGCAGGGGGACTAGCGGGGGTCACAATGAGCAGTTCTTC.

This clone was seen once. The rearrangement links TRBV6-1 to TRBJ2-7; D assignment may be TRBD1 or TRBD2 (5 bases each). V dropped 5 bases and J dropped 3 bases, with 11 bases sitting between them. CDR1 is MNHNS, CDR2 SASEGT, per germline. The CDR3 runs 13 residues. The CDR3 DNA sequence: TGTGCCAGCAGTTGGGACGTTAACTACGAGCAGTACTTC. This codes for CASSWDVNYEQYF.

The CDR3 is CASIPRGPSTDTQYF. DNA for the CDR3: TGTGCCAGCATTCCGCGGGGGCCTAGCACAGATACGCAGTATTTT. The chain links TRBV2 to TRBJ2-3; TRBD2 is a possible D gene (7 bases). Trimming stripped 7 bases from V and 0 bases from J, with 14 bases between. CDR3 length: 15 amino acids. In germline, CDR1 is SNHLY, CDR2 FYNNEI.

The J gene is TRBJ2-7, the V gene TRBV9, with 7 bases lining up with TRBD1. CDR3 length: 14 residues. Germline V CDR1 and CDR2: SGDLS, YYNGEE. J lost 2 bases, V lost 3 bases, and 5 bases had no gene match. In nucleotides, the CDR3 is TGTGCCAGCAGCGACCGGGACAGCCCCTACGAGCAGTACTTC. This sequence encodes CASSDRDSPYEQYF.

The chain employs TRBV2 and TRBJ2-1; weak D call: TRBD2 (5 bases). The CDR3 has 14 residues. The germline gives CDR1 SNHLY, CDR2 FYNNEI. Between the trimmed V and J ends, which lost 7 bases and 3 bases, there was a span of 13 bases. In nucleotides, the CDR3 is TGTGCCAGCAATACGGGATACCACTACAATGAGCAGTTCTTC. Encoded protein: CASNTGYHYNEQFF.

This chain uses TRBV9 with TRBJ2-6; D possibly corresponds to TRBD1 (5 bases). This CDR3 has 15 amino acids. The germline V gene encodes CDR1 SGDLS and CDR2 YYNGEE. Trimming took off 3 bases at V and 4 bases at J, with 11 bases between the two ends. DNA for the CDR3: TGTGCCAGCAGCGCGGACATCTACGGGGCCAACGTCCTGACTTTC. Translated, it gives CASSADIYGANVLTF.

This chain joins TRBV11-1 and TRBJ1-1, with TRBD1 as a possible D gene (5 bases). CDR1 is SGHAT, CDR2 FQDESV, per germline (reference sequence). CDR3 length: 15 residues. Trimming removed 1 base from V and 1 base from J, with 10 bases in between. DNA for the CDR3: TGTGCCAGCAGCTTAGATCAGGGACCGAACACTGAAGCTTTCTTT. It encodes CASSLDQGPNTEAFF.

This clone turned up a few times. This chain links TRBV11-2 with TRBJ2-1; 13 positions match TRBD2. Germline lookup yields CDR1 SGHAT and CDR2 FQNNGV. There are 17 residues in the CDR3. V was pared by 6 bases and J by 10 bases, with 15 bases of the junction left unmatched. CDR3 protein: CASSSTTSGGPAGEQFF. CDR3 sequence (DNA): TGTGCCAGCAGTTCAACGACTAGCGGGGGGCCAGCTGGCGAGCAGTTCTTC.

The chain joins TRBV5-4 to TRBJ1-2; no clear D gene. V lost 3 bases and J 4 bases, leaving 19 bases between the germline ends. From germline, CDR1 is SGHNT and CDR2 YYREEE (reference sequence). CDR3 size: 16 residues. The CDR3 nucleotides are TGTGCCAGCAGCTGGAGCTGGTCAGGCGATCGCTATGGCTACACCTTC. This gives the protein CASSWSWSGDRYGYTF.

The CDR3 DNA is TGTGCCAGCAGTTTACTAGCCGGGACAGGGGTTTTAGAGCAGTACTTC. Protein sequence: CASSLLAGTGVLEQYF. V is TRBV28 and J is TRBJ2-5; 10 nucleotides align to TRBD1. J gave up 11 bases and V 2 bases, and 14 bases lay outside the gene matches. CDR1 MDHEN and CDR2 SYDVKM come from the germline V gene. This CDR3 spans 16 amino acids.

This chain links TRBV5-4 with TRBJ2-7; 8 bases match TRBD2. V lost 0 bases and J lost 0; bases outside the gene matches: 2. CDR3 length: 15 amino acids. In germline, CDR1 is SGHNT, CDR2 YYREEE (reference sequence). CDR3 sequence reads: CASSLDGTSSYEQYF. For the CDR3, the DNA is TGTGCCAGCAGCTTGGACGGGACTAGCTCCTACGAGCAGTACTTC.

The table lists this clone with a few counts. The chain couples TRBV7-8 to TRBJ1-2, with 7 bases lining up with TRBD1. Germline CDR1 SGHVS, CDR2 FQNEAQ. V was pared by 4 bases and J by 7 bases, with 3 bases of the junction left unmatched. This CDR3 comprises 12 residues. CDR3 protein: CASSSTGSGYTF. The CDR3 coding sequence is TGTGCCAGCAGCTCGACAGGGTCTGGCTACACCTTC.